These 25 T cell receptor beta chains were all obtained from the same sample, sequenced in a study of shared clonotypes between healthy human individuals. Clones were sequenced by immunoSEQ multiplex PCR, and TCRdb holds only the in-frame ones, with some missing. This sample has some 1 million clones, with around 74% found just once. Sequenced material: memory CD4+ T cells sorted from blood. Subset described: CD45RA-negative fraction. Receptors originate from a man aged 18 to 35 in good health.

This clone was counted only a few times. The chain recombines TRBV5-1 with TRBJ1-1; the match to TRBD1 covers 9 bases. Germline V gene sequence: CDR1 SGHRS, CDR2 YFSETQ. The CDR3 length is 15 residues. V lost 3 bases to trimming and J lost 2 bases; unmatched junction nucleotides: 5. In DNA form, the CDR3 reads TGCGCCAGCAGCTGGGGGGACAGGGATAACACTGAAGCTTTCTTT. Protein: CASSWGDRDNTEAFF. Supplemented by reference TRBV5-1 and TRBJ1-1, the full variable domain reads KAGVTQTPRYLIKTRGQQVTLSCSPISGHRSVSWYQQTPGQGLQFLFEYFSETQRNKGNFPGRFSGRQFSNSRSEMNVSTLELGDSALYLCASSWGDRDNTEAFFGQGTRLTVV.

The CDR3 here is CASSENGGVGQPQHF. CDR3 coding DNA: TGTGCCAGCAGTGAGAATGGAGGCGTTGGTCAGCCCCAGCATTTT. The gene calls are TRBV6-1 and TRBJ1-5; D unclear. CDR3 length: 15 residues. Germline V gene sequence: CDR1 MNHNS, CDR2 SASEGT. The V end lost 3 bases, the J end lost 6 bases, and 15 bases lay between the germline ends.

This CDR3 reads CAWSDRLGETQYF. The DNA for the CDR3 is TGTGCCTGGAGTGACAGGTTGGGGGAGACCCAGTACTTC. This chain joins TRBV30 and TRBJ2-5, with D possibly matching TRBD1 (5 bases). This CDR3 has 13 residues. Per the germline V gene, CDR1 is GTSNPN and CDR2 is SVGIG (reference sequence). Trimming took 1 base from V and 5 from J, leaving 11 bases between them.

This clone was observed a few times. The chain joins TRBV30 to TRBJ2-3, with 9 bases identical to TRBD2. CDR3 size: 17 residues. Germline V CDR1 and CDR2: GTSNPN, SVGIG (reference sequence). The V and J ends lost 3 bases and 3 bases, in that order; junction bases with no gene match: 13. The CDR3 sequence: CAWRGVGAGGSTDTQYF. The CDR3 DNA sequence: TGTGCCTGGAGGGGGGTGGGAGCGGGAGGTTCTACAGATACGCAGTATTTT. Using reference TRBV30 and TRBJ2-3 for the parts outside the CDR3, the full variable domain is SQTIHQWPATLVQPVGSPLSLECTVEGTSNPNLYWYRQAAGRGLQLLFYSVGIGQISSEVPQNLSASRPQDRQFILSSKKLLLSDSGFYLCAWRGVGAGGSTDTQYFGPGTRLTVL.

CDR3: CASSSQAGQETQYF. CDR3 in DNA: TGCGCCAGCAGCTCCCAAGCGGGACAAGAGACCCAGTACTTC. The chain links TRBV5-1 to TRBJ2-5, with TRBD2 matching over 7 bases. V trimming: 3 bases; J trimming: 2 bases; junction bases outside the gene matches: 4. CDR1 SGHRS and CDR2 YFSETQ come from the germline V gene. This CDR3 contains 14 residues.

This chain connects TRBV4-1 to TRBJ2-5; the match to TRBD2 covers 8 bases. Germline lookup yields CDR1 MGHRA and CDR2 YSYEKL. The CDR3 totals 17 residues. V lost 0 bases, J lost 2 bases, and 8 bases stayed unmatched. CDR3 DNA sequence: TGCGCCAGCAGCCAAGATTTCGGCGGGGGGCCGCAAGAGACCCAGTACTTC. The encoded protein is CASSQDFGGGPQETQYF.

The chain uses TRBV25-1 and TRBJ2-7; 11 positions agree with TRBD1. Per germline, CDR1 MGHDK and CDR2 SYGVNS. CDR3 length equals 13 residues. The junction had 1 base not matched to a gene; V was cut back by 8 bases and J by 1 base. DNA of the CDR3: TGTGCCAGCGGGACAGGGGGTTCCTACGAGCAGTACTTC. Amino acid sequence: CASGTGGSYEQYF.

The chain has TRBV6-6 and TRBJ2-2; D not certain. Germline V gene lookup returns CDR1 MNHNY and CDR2 SVGAGI (reference sequence). The CDR3 extends over 14 amino acids. The ends were cut back, 5 bases at V and 0 bases at J, with 7 bases in the middle. The chain's CDR3 is CASSADPNTGELFF. The CDR3 DNA sequence: TGTGCCAGCAGTGCGGATCCGAACACCGGGGAGCTGTTTTTT.

This chain uses TRBV5-6 with TRBJ2-4, with D maybe TRBD1 (6 bases). Germline CDR1 is SGHDT and CDR2 is YYEEEE. V lost 0 bases to trimming and J lost 1 base, with 14 bases between them. The CDR3 loop spans 17 amino acids. This CDR3 reads CASSLGQGFGAKNIQYF. CDR3 nucleotide sequence: TGTGCCAGCAGCTTGGGGCAGGGGTTTGGGGCCAAAAACATTCAGTACTTC.

This clone was detected only a few times. The CDR3 sequence is CASSLGQGSEKLFF. CDR3 DNA: TGTGCCAGCAGCTTGGGACAGGGGTCTGAAAAACTGTTTTTT. The chain is built from TRBV5-5 and TRBJ1-4, with 8 bases identical to TRBD1. The CDR3 is made up of 14 amino acids. CDR1 is SGHKS and CDR2 is YYEKEE in the germline V gene (reference sequence). The J segment lost 7 bases and the V segment lost 0 bases, leaving 2 bases of the junction unmatched.

This chain connects TRBV4-3 to TRBJ1-6; TRBD1 matches 9 bases. V dropped 1 base and J dropped 13; count of bases not matched to a gene: 11. This CDR3 has 16 amino acids. Germline assignment: CDR1 LGHNA and CDR2 YSLEER. CDR3 sequence reads: CASSQATGTGRTPLHF. The DNA for the CDR3 is TGCGCCAGCAGCCAAGCCACCGGGACAGGGAGGACCCCCCTCCACTTT.

This clone has a count of ten or more. V usage is TRBV4-1 and J usage is TRBJ2-3; 16 bases line up with TRBD2. Germline V CDR1 and CDR2: MGHRA, YSYEKL. Trimming removed 2 bases from V and 1 base from J; junction bases left unmatched: 3. The CDR3 spans 18 residues. The CDR3 region is CASSQSGLAGGGTDTQYF. Here the CDR3 DNA reads TGCGCCAGCAGCCAATCGGGACTAGCGGGAGGGGGCACAGATACGCAGTATTTT.

The chain links TRBV5-5 to TRBJ2-1; TRBD2 matches 7 bases. Trimming cost V 1 base and J 4 bases; bases outside gene matches: 5. Germline CDR1 is SGHKS and CDR2 is YYEKEE (reference sequence). This CDR3 has 15 residues. The CDR3 loop reads CASSLLGEGYNEQFF. In nucleotides, the CDR3 is TGTGCCAGCAGCTTGTTGGGGGAGGGGTACAATGAGCAGTTCTTC.

The gene calls are TRBV19 and TRBJ2-5; D not resolved. V shed 3 bases and J shed 0 bases, with 14 bases lying between them. Germline V gene data show CDR1 as LNHDA and CDR2 as SQIVND (reference sequence). This CDR3 is built from 16 residues. The CDR3 loop reads CASSMMKYLYQETQYF. The CDR3 DNA follows: TGTGCCAGTAGTATGATGAAGTACCTGTACCAAGAGACCCAGTACTTC.

This clone came up once. The CDR3 spells CASSYSGQINGYTF. The CDR3 DNA follows: TGTGCCAGCAGTTACTCGGGACAGATTAACGGCTACACCTTC. The chain recombines TRBV6-6 with TRBJ1-2; TRBD1 matches at 7 bases. V gave up 0 bases and J gave up 8 bases; unmatched junction bases: 6. The CDR3 loop spans 14 amino acids. The V gene's germline CDR1 is MNHNY and CDR2 SVGAGI (reference sequence).

The chain joins TRBV28 to TRBJ2-2, with a tentative D call TRBD1 (6 bases). There are 15 residues in the CDR3. The germline V gene encodes CDR1 MDHEN and CDR2 SYDVKM. V gave up 6 bases and J gave up 4 bases, with 15 bases separating them. The CDR3 DNA reads as TGTGCCAGCAGCCCCTCGAACAGGGTCACCGGGGAGCTGTTTTTT. As protein: CASSPSNRVTGELFF.

The chain employs TRBV4-2 and TRBJ1-1; D ambiguous. CDR1 is LGHNA and CDR2 is YNFKEQ in the germline V gene. The CDR3 has 15 residues. The V and J ends lost 4 bases and 2 bases respectively, with 14 bases between them. Here the CDR3 reads CASSPQDVPNTEAFF. Written as DNA, the CDR3 is TGTGCCAGCAGCCCCCAAGACGTACCAAACACTGAAGCTTTCTTT.

This chain uses TRBV6-5 with TRBJ2-5; D ambiguous. This CDR3 region has 15 residues. Germline assignment: CDR1 MNHEY and CDR2 SVGAGI. Trimming removed 2 bases at V and 1 base at J, with 11 bases between. The CDR3 region is CASSYNLAAQETQYF. The CDR3, as DNA: TGTGCCAGCAGTTACAATTTGGCAGCCCAAGAGACCCAGTACTTC.

The rearrangement uses TRBV5-4 and TRBJ2-5, with D hard to call. The CDR3 spans 12 residues. V dropped 4 bases and J dropped 7 bases, with 11 bases sitting between them. Germline V gives CDR1 SGHNT, CDR2 YYREEE (reference sequence). This CDR3 is CASSEDLGTQYF. CDR3 coding DNA: TGTGCCAGCAGCGAAGACTTAGGGACCCAGTACTTC.

The chain links TRBV18 to TRBJ1-1; 9 nucleotides agree with TRBD1. This CDR3 region has 14 residues. CDR1 and CDR2 from the germline V gene are KGHSH and LQKENI. Trimming removed 5 bases from V and 5 bases from J; junction bases left unmatched: 6. CDR3 bases: TGTGCCAGCTCAGCCCGGGACAGGGAGACTGAAGCTTTCTTT. Translated, it gives CASSARDRETEAFF.

As concerns this clone: Different DNA sequences within this sample yield the same CDR3. The CDR3 here is CASSFGYEQYF. For the CDR3, the DNA is TGTGCCAGCAGTTTCGGTTACGAGCAGTACTTC. The rearrangement joins TRBV27 to TRBJ2-7, with D unresolved. Trimming pared 3 bases from V and 4 bases from J, leaving 4 bases between. The CDR3 length is 11 residues. Germline assignment: CDR1 MNHEY and CDR2 SMNVEV (reference sequence).

The V call is TRBV4-1, the J call TRBJ2-2; D may be TRBD2 (6 bases). The CDR3 extends over 17 amino acids. V lost 0 bases and J lost 4, with 15 bases in between. In germline, CDR1 is MGHRA, CDR2 YSYEKL. The DNA of the CDR3 is TGCGCCAGCAGCCAAGATGGTGGAGGGAAGGCCACCGGGGAGCTGTTTTTT. This codes for CASSQDGGGKATGELFF.

This clone came up once. The rearrangement joins TRBV6-5 to TRBJ2-7, with D possibly being TRBD2 (7 bases). V lost 6 bases, J lost 5 bases, and 20 bases lay in between. The CDR3 extends over 15 amino acids. Germline CDR1 is MNHEY and CDR2 is SVGAGI. Written as DNA, the CDR3 is TGTGCCAGCAGCTCGTTGGGGGGGCCCTGGAACGAGCAGTACTTC. Translating gives CASSSLGGPWNEQYF.

The chain employs TRBV6-5 and TRBJ2-2; TRBD1 aligns across 7 bases. V shed 8 bases and J 5 bases; nucleotides not matched to a gene: 5. The CDR3 is 13 residues long. Germline V CDR1 and CDR2: MNHEY, SVGAGI. CDR3 sequence: CASLGTETGELFF. DNA of the CDR3: TGTGCCAGCCTGGGGACAGAGACCGGGGAGCTGTTTTTT.

This chain links TRBV4-2 with TRBJ2-5; TRBD2 matches at 12 bases. Germline V CDR1 and CDR2: LGHNA, YNFKEQ. The J segment lost 2 bases and the V segment lost 4 bases, leaving 2 bases of the junction unmatched. The CDR3 length is 15 residues. The CDR3 sequence: CASSPGTSGQETQYF. The CDR3, as DNA: TGTGCCAGCAGCCCCGGGACTAGCGGGCAAGAGACCCAGTACTTC.